These T cell receptor beta chains were read from a single sample in a study of blood T cell repertoires in COVID-19. The data were produced by immunoSEQ multiplex PCR, yet TCRdb's version contains in-frame clones alone and is incomplete. The sample contains over 100,000 clones, under 90% of which appear only once. Sequencing was done on a sample of peripheral blood. All receptors come from a woman in her fifties or sixties with acute or convalescent COVID-19. CDR3s include the opening cysteine and the closing phenylalanine or tryptophan. D genes are given only for firm matches. Size tells how often a clone was seen (once, few, many) or the class of an expanded clone, and some rows leave it out.

j_call | d_call | clone_size | v_call | cdr3_aa | cdr3_nt
TRBJ2-3 | TRBD1 | - | TRBV18 | CASSRLTGGDSDTQYF | TGTGCCAGCTCACGACTGACAGGGGGAGATTCAGATACGCAGTATTTT
TRBJ1-2 | - | - | TRBV7-2 | CASSINGGAPAYGYTF | TGTGCCAGCAGCATTAACGGGGGGGCGCCTGCCTATGGCTACACCTTC
TRBJ1-5 | - | - | TRBV10-3 | CAISRGAFQPQHF | TGTGCCATCAGTCGAGGAGCCTTTCAGCCCCAGCATTTT
TRBJ2-7 | TRBD2 | - | TRBV23-1 | CASSQYQRGHNEQYF | TGCGCCAGCAGTCAATATCAGCGGGGGCACAACGAGCAGTACTTC
TRBJ2-1 | - | few | TRBV5-1 | CASSSFSNGNEQFF | TGCGCCAGCAGCAGCTTTTCTAATGGCAATGAGCAGTTCTTC
TRBJ2-3 | TRBD2 | few | TRBV15 | CATSRDKEASGYF | TGTGCCACCAGCAGAGATAAGGAGGCTAGCGGGTATTTT
TRBJ1-1 | - | - | TRBV27 | CASSLGGNTEAFF | TGTGCCAGCAGTTTGGGGGGGAACACTGAAGCTTTCTTT
TRBJ1-1 | - | - | TRBV19 | CASTPGGRMNTEAFF | TGTGCCAGTACACCGGGAGGGAGGATGAACACTGAAGCTTTCTTT
TRBJ1-1 | - | once | TRBV11-2 | CASTLRLGTEAFF | TGTGCCAGCACCCTTCGACTTGGCACTGAAGCTTTCTTT
TRBJ1-2 | - | few | TRBV5-1 | CASSFERGYGYTF | TGCGCCAGCAGCTTCGAAAGGGGTTATGGCTACACCTTC
TRBJ1-1 | TRBD1 | - | TRBV28 | CASSLSLTGGSQAFF | TGTGCCAGCAGTTTGTCCTTGACAGGGGGTTCTCAAGCTTTCTTT
TRBJ2-1 | - | - | TRBV3-1/TRBV3-2 | CASSQDITFGEQFF | TGTGCCAGCAGCCAAGATATAACATTCGGGGAGCAGTTCTTC
TRBJ2-1 | TRBD2 | - | TRBV5-1 | CASSLTSGGYNEQFF | TGCGCCAGCAGCTTGACTAGCGGGGGTTACAATGAGCAGTTCTTC
TRBJ1-5 | - | - | TRBV6-6 | CASSYSNTGGNQPQHF | TGTGCCAGCAGTTACTCGAACACAGGCGGCAATCAGCCCCAGCATTTT
TRBJ1-2 | - | - | TRBV5-1 | CASSLVGEGGYTF | TGCGCCAGCAGCTTGGTTGGGGAGGGAGGCTACACCTTC
TRBJ2-7 | - | - | TRBV10-1 | CASSESPGWPVEQYF | TGCGCCAGCAGTGAGTCGCCAGGGTGGCCGGTCGAGCAGTACTTC
TRBJ2-3 | - | - | TRBV7-9 | CASSSASTDTQYF | TGTGCCAGCAGCAGCGCTAGCACAGATACGCAGTATTTT
TRBJ1-1 | - | - | TRBV18 | CASSLAREGTEAFF | TGTGCCAGCTCACTGGCCAGGGAGGGGACTGAAGCTTTCTTT
TRBJ2-7 | - | - | TRBV9 | CASSPRFGGQYF | TGTGCCAGCAGCCCCCGGTTCGGAGGGCAGTACTTC
TRBJ1-3 | - | - | TRBV9 | CASSSGHPSGNTIYF | TGTGCCAGCAGCTCCGGACACCCCTCTGGAAACACCATATATTTT
TRBJ1-2 | - | - | TRBV7-9 | CASSQGDYGYTF | TGTGCCAGCTCCCAGGGTGACTATGGCTACACCTTC
TRBJ1-1 | - | - | TRBV7-2 | CASSLDVSRGSEAFF | TGTGCCAGCAGCTTAGACGTCAGTCGGGGTTCTGAAGCTTTCTTT
TRBJ1-2 | - | few | TRBV29-1 | CSTLLGGGGYTF | TGCAGCACCCTTTTGGGTGGAGGTGGCTACACCTTC
TRBJ2-7 | - | once | TRBV18 | CASSPLPEVYEQYF | TGTGCCAGCTCACCACTCCCAGAGGTCTACGAGCAGTACTTC
TRBJ1-5 | TRBD1 | - | TRBV4-2 | CASSQDSAGTDYQPQHF | TGTGCCAGCAGCCAAGATAGCGCCGGGACAGATTATCAGCCCCAGCATTTT
TRBJ1-6 | TRBD1 | once | TRBV30 | CAWTGRRDRGFYNSPLHF | TGTGCCTGGACTGGAAGAAGGGACAGGGGATTCTATAATTCACCCCTCCACTTT
TRBJ1-2 | TRBD1 | few | TRBV19 | CASTISGTGYGYTF | TGTGCCAGTACCATATCCGGGACAGGCTATGGCTACACCTTC
TRBJ1-1 | TRBD1 | - | TRBV7-2 | CASSQDRGRTEAFF | TGTGCCAGCAGCCAAGACAGGGGGCGTACTGAAGCTTTCTTT
TRBJ1-2 | TRBD1 | - | TRBV29-1 | CSVEAPRTGTSF | TGCAGCGTTGAAGCCCCCCGGACAGGGACGAGCTTC
TRBJ2-3 | TRBD2 | - | TRBV10-3 | CAISDGTRATDTQYF | TGTGCCATCAGTGACGGGACTAGGGCCACAGATACGCAGTATTTT
TRBJ1-1 | TRBD1 | - | TRBV24-1 | CATSVLPGTGSMNTEAFF | TGTGCCACCAGTGTCCTCCCCGGGACAGGGTCTATGAACACTGAAGCTTTCTTT
TRBJ1-5 | - | - | TRBV12-2 | CASRLQGRDQPQHF | TGTGCAAGTCGCTTACAGGGTAGGGATCAGCCCCAGCATTTT
TRBJ1-2 | - | - | TRBV5-1 | CASSSPGVGYTF | TGCGCCAGCAGCTCGCCCGGGGTTGGCTACACCTTC
TRBJ1-4 | - | - | TRBV5-1 | CASSSAGATNEKLFF | TGCGCCAGCAGCTCCGCCGGGGCAACTAATGAAAAACTGTTTTTT
TRBJ1-2 | - | - | TRBV7-6 | CASSPRGDSGYTF | TGTGCCAGCAGCCCGCGAGGAGACAGTGGCTACACCTTC
TRBJ2-3 | TRBD2 | - | TRBV7-6 | CASSLGTSGGLSTDTQYF | TGTGCCAGCAGCTTAGGGACTAGCGGGGGCCTTTCCACAGATACGCAGTATTTT
TRBJ2-5 | - | - | TRBV6-5 | CASSYSELRQETQYF | TGTGCCAGCAGTTACTCGGAACTGAGGCAAGAGACCCAGTACTTC
TRBJ2-7 | TRBD1 | - | TRBV5-5 | CASSLGGQATYEQYF | TGTGCCAGCAGCTTGGGGGGACAGGCAACCTACGAGCAGTACTTC
TRBJ2-3 | TRBD1 | - | TRBV6-5 | CASSYWQGADTQYF | TGTGCCAGCAGTTACTGGCAGGGGGCAGATACGCAGTATTTT
TRBJ2-7 | TRBD1 | - | TRBV28 | CASRLTGTGSNEQYF | TGTGCCAGCAGACTCACCGGGACAGGGTCCAACGAGCAGTACTTC
TRBJ1-5 | - | - | TRBV3-1/TRBV3-2 | CASSQVSGDQPQHF | TGTGCCAGCAGCCAAGTGTCAGGGGATCAGCCCCAGCATTTT
TRBJ2-1 | TRBD1 | - | TRBV7-2 | CASSLRTGMNEQFF | TGTGCCAGCAGCCTCAGGACAGGGATGAATGAGCAGTTCTTC
TRBJ2-1 | - | - | TRBV20-1 | CSASVLGEQFF | TGCAGTGCTAGCGTCCTCGGTGAGCAGTTCTTC
TRBJ1-4 | TRBD1 | - | TRBV2 | CASSERDRGGEKLFF | TGTGCCAGCAGTGAACGTGACAGGGGAGGGGAAAAACTGTTTTTT
TRBJ2-3 | - | - | TRBV7-3 | CASSLFLRQRPLSHTDTQYF | TGTGCCAGCAGCTTATTCTTACGACAGAGACCCCTGAGCCACACAGATACGCAGTATTTT